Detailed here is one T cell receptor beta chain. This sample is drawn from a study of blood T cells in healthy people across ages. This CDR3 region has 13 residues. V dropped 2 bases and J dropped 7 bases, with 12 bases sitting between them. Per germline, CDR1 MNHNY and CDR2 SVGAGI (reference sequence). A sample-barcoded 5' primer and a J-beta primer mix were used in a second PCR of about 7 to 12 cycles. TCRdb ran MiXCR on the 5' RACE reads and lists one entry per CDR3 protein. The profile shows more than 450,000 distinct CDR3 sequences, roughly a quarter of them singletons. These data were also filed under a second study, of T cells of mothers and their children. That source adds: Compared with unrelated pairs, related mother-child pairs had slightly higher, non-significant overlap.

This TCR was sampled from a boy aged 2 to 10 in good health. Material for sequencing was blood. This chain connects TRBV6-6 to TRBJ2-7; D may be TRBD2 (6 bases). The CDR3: CASSYLLAKEQYF. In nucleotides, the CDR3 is TGTGCCAGCAGTTACCTACTAGCAAAGGAGCAGTACTTC.